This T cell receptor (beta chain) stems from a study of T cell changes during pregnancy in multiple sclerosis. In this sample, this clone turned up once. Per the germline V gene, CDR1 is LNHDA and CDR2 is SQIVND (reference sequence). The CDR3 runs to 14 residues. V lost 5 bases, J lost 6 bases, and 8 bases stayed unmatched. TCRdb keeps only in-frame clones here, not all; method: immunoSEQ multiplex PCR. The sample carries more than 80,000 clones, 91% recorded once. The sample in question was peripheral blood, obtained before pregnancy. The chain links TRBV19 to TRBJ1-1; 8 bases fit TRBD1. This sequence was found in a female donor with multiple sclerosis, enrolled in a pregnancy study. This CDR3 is CASSSGQGRAEAFF. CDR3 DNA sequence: TGTGCCAGTAGTTCCGGACAGGGTCGCGCTGAAGCTTTCTTT.